Sequencing of this TCR beta chain was carried out in a study of blood T cell repertoires in COVID-19. Study-level information: In each case, the material was cDNA or gDNA derived from T cells, B-cell-depleted T cells, or PBMCs.

The germline V gene has CDR1 SEHNR and CDR2 FQNEAQ (reference sequence). This CDR3 comprises 13 residues. V gave up 5 bases and J gave up 4 bases, with 11 bases separating them. Sequencing used immunoSEQ multiplex PCR; TCRdb keeps in-frame clones, though not all of them. The sample lists under 250,000 clones; about 83% were seen once. The clonotype comes from a human donor in a cohort sampled during active COVID-19. Sequencing was performed on peripheral blood. This chain joins TRBV7-9 and TRBJ1-1; D is undetermined. CDR3 nucleotides: TGTGCCAGCAGCGAGGTATCCGGCACTGAAGCTTTCTTT. As protein: CASSEVSGTEAFF.